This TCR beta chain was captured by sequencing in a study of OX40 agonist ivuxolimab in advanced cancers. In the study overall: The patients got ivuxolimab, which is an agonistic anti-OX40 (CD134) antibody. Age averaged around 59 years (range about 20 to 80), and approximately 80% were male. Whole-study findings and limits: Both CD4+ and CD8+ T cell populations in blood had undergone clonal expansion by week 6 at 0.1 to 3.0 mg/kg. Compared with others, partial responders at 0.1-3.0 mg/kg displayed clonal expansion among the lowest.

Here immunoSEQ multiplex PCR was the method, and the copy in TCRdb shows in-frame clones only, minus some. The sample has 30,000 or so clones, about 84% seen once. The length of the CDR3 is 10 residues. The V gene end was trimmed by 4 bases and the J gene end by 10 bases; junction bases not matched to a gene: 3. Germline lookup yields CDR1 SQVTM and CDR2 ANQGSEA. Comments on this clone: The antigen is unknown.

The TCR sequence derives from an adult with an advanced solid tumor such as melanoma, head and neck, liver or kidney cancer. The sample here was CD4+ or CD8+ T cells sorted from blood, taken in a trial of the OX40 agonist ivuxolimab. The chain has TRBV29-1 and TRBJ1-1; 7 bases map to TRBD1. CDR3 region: CSVAKGAAFF. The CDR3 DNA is TGCAGCGTTGCGAAGGGGGCAGCTTTCTTT.